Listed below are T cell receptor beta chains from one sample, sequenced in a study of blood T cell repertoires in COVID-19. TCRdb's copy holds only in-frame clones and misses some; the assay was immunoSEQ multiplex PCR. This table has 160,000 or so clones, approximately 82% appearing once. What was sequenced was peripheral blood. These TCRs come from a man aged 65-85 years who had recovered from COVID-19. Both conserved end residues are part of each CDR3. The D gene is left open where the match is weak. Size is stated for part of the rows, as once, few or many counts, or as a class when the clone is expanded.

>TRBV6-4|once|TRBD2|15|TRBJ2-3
CASSESGRDTDTQYF
TGTGCCAGCAGTGAAAGCGGGAGGGACACAGATACGCAGTATTTT
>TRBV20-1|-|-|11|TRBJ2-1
CSAKSGHEQFF
TGCAGTGCAAAAAGCGGACATGAGCAGTTCTTC
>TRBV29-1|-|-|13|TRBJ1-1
CSAKDSMNTEAFF
TGCAGCGCTAAGGACAGCATGAACACTGAAGCTTTCTTT
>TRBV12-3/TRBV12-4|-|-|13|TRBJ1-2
CASRGSGMGGYTF
TGTGCCAGCAGAGGGTCGGGGATGGGTGGCTACACCTTC
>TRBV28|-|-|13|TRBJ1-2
CASRDPGGYGYTF
TGTGCCAGCAGGGACCCGGGGGGATATGGCTACACCTTC
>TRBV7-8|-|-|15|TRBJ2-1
CASSLEGLTYNEQFF
TGTGCCAGCAGCTTAGAGGGACTTACCTACAATGAGCAGTTCTTC
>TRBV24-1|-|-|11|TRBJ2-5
CATSGEETQYF
TGTGCCACCAGTGGAGAAGAGACCCAGTACTTC
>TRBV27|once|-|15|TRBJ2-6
CASSQLYSGANVLTF
TGTGCCAGCAGTCAACTCTACTCTGGGGCCAACGTCCTGACTTTC
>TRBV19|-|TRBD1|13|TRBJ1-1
CASKGQPNTEAFF
TGTGCCAGTAAGGGACAGCCGAACACTGAAGCTTTCTTT
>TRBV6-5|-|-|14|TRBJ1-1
CASSYGRQNTEAFF
TGTGCCAGCAGTTACGGCCGACAGAACACTGAAGCTTTCTTT
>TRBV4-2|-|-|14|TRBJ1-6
CASSQDRQVSPLHF
TGTGCCAGCAGCCAAGATCGTCAGGTTTCACCCCTCCACTTT
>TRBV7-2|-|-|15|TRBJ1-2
CASSPSRTGLYGYTF
TGTGCCAGCAGCCCTAGCCGGACCGGCCTATATGGCTACACCTTC
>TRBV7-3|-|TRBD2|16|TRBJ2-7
CASSLGPSGSSYEQYF
TGTGCCAGCAGCTTGGGACCTAGCGGGAGCTCCTACGAGCAGTACTTC
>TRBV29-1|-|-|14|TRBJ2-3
CSVAKSGAGDTQYF
TGCAGCGTTGCGAAGTCTGGAGCTGGAGATACGCAGTATTTT
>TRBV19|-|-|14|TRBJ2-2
CASSHWEPTGELFF
TGTGCCAGTAGCCACTGGGAGCCAACCGGGGAGCTGTTTTTT
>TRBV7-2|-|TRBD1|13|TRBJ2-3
CASSLQGADTQYF
TGTGCCAGCAGCTTACAGGGGGCAGATACGCAGTATTTT
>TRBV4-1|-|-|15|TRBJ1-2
CASSQDKGESYGYTF
TGCGCCAGCAGCCAAGATAAGGGGGAGAGCTATGGCTACACCTTC
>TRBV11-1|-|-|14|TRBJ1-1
CASTTQGSNTEAFF
TGTGCCAGCACCACCCAGGGATCGAACACTGAAGCTTTCTTT
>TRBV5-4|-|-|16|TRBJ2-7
CASSLGGGAGSYEQYF
TGTGCCAGCAGCCTCGGCGGGGGCGCGGGTTCCTACGAGCAGTACTTC
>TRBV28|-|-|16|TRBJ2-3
CASSFVLTGIPDTQYF
TGTGCCAGCAGTTTCGTTTTAACAGGGATCCCAGATACGCAGTATTTT
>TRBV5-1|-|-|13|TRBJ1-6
CASSLAGGSPLHF
TGCGCCAGCAGCTTGGCCGGGGGATCACCCCTCCACTTT
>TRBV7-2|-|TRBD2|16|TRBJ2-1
CASSPQGLAGANEQFF
TGTGCCAGCAGCCCCCAGGGACTAGCGGGAGCGAATGAGCAGTTCTTC
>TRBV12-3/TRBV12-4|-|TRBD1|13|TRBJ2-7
CASSRQGAYEQYF
TGTGCCAGCAGTAGACAGGGGGCGTACGAGCAGTACTTC
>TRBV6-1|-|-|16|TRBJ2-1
CASSDPWQGIVNEQFF
TGTGCCAGCAGTGATCCGTGGCAGGGGATCGTCAATGAGCAGTTCTTC
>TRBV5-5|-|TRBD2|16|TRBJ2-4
CASSQIAGLAKNIQYF
TGTGCCAGCAGCCAAATAGCGGGGCTAGCCAAAAACATTCAGTACTTC
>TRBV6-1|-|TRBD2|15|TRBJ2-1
CASSELASGGNEQFF
TGTGCCAGCAGTGAACTTGCTAGCGGGGGGAATGAGCAGTTCTTC
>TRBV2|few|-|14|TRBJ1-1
CASSEQGSSTEAFF
TGTGCCAGCAGTGAACAGGGGAGTAGCACTGAAGCTTTCTTT
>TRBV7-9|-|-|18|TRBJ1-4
CASSLARELWLANEKLFF
TGTGCCAGCAGCTTAGCTCGGGAATTATGGCTGGCTAATGAAAAACTGTTTTTT
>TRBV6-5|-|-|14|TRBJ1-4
CASSYGGTNEKLFF
TGTGCCAGCAGTTACGGCGGGACTAATGAAAAACTGTTTTTT
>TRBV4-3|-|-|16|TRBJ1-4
CASSQVPGYKDEKLFF
TGCGCCAGCAGCCAAGTCCCGGGTTACAAGGATGAAAAACTGTTTTTT
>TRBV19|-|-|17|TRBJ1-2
CASSIKPPTRRDYGYTF
TGTGCCAGTAGTATAAAACCCCCGACCCGGAGGGACTATGGCTACACCTTC
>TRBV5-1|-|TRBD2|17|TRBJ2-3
CASRERLAGGRTDTQYF
TGCGCCAGCAGAGAGAGACTAGCGGGAGGTAGGACAGATACGCAGTATTTT
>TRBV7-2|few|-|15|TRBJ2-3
CASSLGTPTTDTQYF
TGTGCCAGCAGCTTAGGGACTCCTACCACAGATACGCAGTATTTT
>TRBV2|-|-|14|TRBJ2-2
CASGSRENTGELFF
TGTGCCAGCGGGTCCAGGGAGAACACCGGGGAGCTGTTTTTT
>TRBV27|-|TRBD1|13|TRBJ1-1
CASSLDRVTEAFF
TGTGCCAGCAGTTTGGACAGGGTTACTGAAGCTTTCTTT
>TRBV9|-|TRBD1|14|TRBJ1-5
CASSALDRGQPQHF
TGTGCCAGCAGCGCCCTGGACAGGGGTCAGCCCCAGCATTTT
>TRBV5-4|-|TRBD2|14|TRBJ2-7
CASSLELADGEQYF
TGTGCCAGCAGCTTAGAACTAGCGGATGGCGAGCAGTACTTC
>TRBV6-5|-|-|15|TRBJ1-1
CASSYSPRGNTEAFF
TGTGCCAGCAGTTACTCCCCCAGGGGGAACACTGAAGCTTTCTTT
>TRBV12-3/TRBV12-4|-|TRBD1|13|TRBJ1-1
CASSPGGNTEAFF
TGTGCCAGCAGCCCAGGGGGCAACACTGAAGCTTTCTTT
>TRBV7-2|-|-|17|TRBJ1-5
CASSATRGGTSNQPQHF
TGTGCCAGCAGCGCTACCCGGGGAGGGACTAGCAATCAGCCCCAGCATTTT
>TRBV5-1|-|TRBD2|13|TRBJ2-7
CASSISGSYEQYF
TGCGCCAGCAGCATTAGCGGGAGCTACGAGCAGTACTTC
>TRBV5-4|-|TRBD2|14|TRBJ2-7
CASSLAREAAEQYF
TGTGCCAGCAGCTTGGCTCGGGAGGCAGCCGAGCAGTACTTC
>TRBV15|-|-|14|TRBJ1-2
CATAFGGAGSGYTF
TGTGCCACAGCCTTTGGAGGGGCCGGTTCTGGCTACACCTTC
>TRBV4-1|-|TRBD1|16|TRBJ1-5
CASSHTTQGASQPQHF
TGCGCCAGCAGCCATACGACACAGGGGGCATCTCAGCCCCAGCATTTT
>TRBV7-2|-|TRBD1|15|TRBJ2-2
CASSHDRGGTGELFF
TGTGCCAGCAGTCACGACAGGGGGGGAACCGGGGAGCTGTTTTTT
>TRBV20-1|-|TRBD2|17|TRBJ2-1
CSASSRRLAGSYNEQFF
TGCAGTGCTAGTTCCCGAAGACTAGCGGGTAGTTACAATGAGCAGTTCTTC
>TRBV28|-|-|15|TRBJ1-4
CASSFEGRTNEKLFF
TGTGCCAGCAGTTTTGAAGGGAGAACTAATGAAAAACTGTTTTTT
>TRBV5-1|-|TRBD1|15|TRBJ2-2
CASSLGQGGAGELFF
TGCGCCAGCAGCTTGGGACAGGGGGGCGCCGGGGAGCTGTTTTTT
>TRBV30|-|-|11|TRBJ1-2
CAWSSPDGYTF
TGTGCCTGGAGTTCCCCGGATGGCTACACCTTC
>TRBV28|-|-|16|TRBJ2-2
CASSSWINSGGEELFF
TGTGCCAGCAGTTCGTGGATAAACAGTGGCGGGGAGGAGCTGTTTTTT